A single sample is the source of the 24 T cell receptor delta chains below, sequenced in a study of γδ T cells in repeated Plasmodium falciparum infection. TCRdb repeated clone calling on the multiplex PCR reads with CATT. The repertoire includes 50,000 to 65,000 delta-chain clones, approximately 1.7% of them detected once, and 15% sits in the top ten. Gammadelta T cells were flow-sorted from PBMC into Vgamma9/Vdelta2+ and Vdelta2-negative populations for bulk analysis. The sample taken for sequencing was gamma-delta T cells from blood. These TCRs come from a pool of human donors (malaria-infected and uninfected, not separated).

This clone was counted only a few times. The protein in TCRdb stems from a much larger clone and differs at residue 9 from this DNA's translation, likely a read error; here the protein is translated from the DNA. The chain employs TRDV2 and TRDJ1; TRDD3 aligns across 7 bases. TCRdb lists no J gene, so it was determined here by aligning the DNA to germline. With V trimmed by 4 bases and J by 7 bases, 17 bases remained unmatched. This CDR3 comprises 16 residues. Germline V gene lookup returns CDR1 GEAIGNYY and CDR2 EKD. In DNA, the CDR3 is TGTGCCTGTGATCGGGTACTGGGGAATACCTCCCTTAAACTCATCTTT. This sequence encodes CACDRVLGNTSLKLIF.

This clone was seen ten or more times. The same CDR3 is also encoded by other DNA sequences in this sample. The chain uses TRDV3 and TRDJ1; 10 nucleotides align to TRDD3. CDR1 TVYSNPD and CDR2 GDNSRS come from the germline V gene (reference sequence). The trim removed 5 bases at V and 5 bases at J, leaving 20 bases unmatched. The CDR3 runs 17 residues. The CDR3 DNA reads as TGTGCCGTCCGTTATAGTACTGGGGGATTCGCTAGAGATAAACTCATCTTT. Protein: CAVRYSTGGFARDKLIF.

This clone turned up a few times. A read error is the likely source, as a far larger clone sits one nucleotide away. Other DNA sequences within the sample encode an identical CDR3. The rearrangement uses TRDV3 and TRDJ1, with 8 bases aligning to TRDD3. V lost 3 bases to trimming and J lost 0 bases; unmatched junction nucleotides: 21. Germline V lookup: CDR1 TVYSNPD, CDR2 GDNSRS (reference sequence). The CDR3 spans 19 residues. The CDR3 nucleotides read TGTGCCTTAGTCCCTCTCCGGGGGATAACGCCGGGGTACACCGATAAACTCATCTTT. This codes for CALVPLRGITPGYTDKLIF.

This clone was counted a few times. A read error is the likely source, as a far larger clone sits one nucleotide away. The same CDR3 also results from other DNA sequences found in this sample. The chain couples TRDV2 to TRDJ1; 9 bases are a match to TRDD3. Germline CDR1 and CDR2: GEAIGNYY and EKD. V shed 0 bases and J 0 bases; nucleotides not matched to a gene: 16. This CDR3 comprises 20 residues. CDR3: CACDTVLPGGSPQYTDKLIF. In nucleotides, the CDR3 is TGTGCCTGTGACACCGTCCTCCCTGGGGGATCCCCCCAGTACACCGATAAACTCATCTTT.

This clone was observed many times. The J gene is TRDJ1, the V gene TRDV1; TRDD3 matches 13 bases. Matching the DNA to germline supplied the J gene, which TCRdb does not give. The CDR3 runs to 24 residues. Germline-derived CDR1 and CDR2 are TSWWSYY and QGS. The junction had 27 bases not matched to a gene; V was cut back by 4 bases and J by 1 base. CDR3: CALGVPLSVPPNYWGIRFTDKLIF. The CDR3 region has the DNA TGTGCTCTTGGGGTTCCCCTCTCTGTTCCCCCCAACTACTGGGGGATACGCTTCACCGATAAACTCATCTTT.

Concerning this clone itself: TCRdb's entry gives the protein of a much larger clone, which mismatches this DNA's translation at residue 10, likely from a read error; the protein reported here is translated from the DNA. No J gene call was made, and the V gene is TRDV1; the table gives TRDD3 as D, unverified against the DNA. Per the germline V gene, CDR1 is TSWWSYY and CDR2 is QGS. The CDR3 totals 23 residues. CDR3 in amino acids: CALGERGPTRPWGIRGYTDKLIF. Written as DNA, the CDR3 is TGTGCTCTTGGGGAAAGAGGACCTACAAGACCCTGGGGGATACGCGGGTACACCGATAAGCTCATCTTT.

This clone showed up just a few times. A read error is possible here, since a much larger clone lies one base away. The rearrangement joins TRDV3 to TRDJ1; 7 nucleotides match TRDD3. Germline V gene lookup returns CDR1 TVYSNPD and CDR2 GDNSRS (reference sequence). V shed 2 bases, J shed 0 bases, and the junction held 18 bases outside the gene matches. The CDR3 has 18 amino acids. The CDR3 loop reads CAFPIPGDDPGYTDKLIF. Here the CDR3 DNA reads TGTGCCTTTCCAATACCGGGGGATGACCCGGGGTACACCGATAAACTCATCTTT. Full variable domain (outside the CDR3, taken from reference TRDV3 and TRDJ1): CDKVTQSSPDQTVASGSEVVLLCTYDTVYSNPDLFWYRIRPDYSFQFVFYGDNSRSEGADFTQGRFSVKHILTQKAFHLVISPVRTEDSATYYCAFPIPGDDPGYTDKLIFGKGTRVTVEP.

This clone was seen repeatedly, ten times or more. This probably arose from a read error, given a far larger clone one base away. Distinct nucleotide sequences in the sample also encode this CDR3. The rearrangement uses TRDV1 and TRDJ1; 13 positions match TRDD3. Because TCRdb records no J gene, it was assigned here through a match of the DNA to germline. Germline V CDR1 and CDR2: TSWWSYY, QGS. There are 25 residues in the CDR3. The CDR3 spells CALGELGPWGYPLTTGGYETDKLIF. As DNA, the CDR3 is TGTGCTCTCGGGGAACTGGGCCCCTGGGGGTACCCGCTTACTACTGGGGGATACGAGACCGATAAACTCATCTTT.

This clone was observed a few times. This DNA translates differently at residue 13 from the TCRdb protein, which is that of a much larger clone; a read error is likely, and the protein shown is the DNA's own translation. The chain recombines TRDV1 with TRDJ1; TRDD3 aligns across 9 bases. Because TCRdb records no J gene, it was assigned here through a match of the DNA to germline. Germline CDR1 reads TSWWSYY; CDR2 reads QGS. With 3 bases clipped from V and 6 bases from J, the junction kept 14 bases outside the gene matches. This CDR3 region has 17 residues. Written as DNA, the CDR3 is TGTGCTCTTGGGGAGCTACGTGCTGGGGGATTAAGACATAAACTCATCTTT. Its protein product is CALGELRAGGLRHKLIF.

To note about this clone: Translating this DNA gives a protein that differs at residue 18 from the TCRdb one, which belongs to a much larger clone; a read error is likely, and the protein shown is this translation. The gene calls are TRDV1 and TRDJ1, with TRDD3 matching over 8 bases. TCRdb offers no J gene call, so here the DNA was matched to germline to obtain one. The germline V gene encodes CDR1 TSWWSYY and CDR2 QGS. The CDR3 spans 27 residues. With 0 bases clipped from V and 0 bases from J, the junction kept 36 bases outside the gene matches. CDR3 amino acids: CALGELEPDFQYVLGGEALLYTDKLIF. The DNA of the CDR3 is TGTGCTCTTGGGGAACTAGAACCGGACTTCCAGTATGTACTGGGGGGAGAGGCCCTTTTGTACACCGATAAACTCATCTTT.

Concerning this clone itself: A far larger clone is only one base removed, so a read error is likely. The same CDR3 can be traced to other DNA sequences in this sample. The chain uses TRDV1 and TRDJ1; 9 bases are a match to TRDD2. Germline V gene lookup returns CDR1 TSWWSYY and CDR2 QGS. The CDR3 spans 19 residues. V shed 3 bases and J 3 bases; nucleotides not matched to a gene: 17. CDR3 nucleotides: TGTGCTCTTGGGGACCCCCTTCCTACTAGGGGATATGGACCCGATAAACTCATCTTT. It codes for CALGDPLPTRGYGPDKLIF.

CDR3 bases: TGTGCTCTTGGGGAACCCCCTCTACTTCCCACAGTGTACTGGGGACCCAGGGCCGATAAACTCATCTTT. This translates into CALGEPPLLPTVYWGPRADKLIF. The chain carries TRDV1 and TRDJ1; the match to TRDD3 covers 7 bases. The J gene was not available in TCRdb and was assigned here by matching the DNA to germline segments. Unmatched junction bases numbered 29, after V lost 1 base and J lost 3 bases. Germline-derived CDR1 and CDR2 are TSWWSYY and QGS. The CDR3 has 23 residues.

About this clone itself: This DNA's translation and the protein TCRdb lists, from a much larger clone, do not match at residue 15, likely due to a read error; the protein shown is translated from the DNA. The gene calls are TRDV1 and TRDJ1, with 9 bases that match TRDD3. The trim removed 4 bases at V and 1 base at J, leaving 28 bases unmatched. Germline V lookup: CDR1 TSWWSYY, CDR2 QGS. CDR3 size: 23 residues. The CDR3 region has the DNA TGTGCTCTTGGGGCACCATCACTTTTACTTGGGGATACGCGACTCCCTTCCACCGATAAACTCATCTTT. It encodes CALGAPSLLLGDTRLPSTDKLIF.

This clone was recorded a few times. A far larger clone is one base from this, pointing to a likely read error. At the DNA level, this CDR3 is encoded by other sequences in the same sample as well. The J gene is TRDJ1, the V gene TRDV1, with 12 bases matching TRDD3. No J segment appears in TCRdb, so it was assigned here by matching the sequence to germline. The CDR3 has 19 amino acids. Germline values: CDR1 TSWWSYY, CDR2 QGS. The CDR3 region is CALGKPYALGDTNTDKLIF. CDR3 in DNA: TGTGCCCTTGGGAAACCTTACGCCCTGGGGGATACGAACACCGATAAACTCATCTTT.

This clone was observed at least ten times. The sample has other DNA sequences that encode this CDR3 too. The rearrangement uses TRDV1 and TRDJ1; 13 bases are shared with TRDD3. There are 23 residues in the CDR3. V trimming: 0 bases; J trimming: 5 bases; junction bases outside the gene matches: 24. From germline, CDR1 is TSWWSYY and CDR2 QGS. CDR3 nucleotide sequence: TGTGCTCTTGGGGAACTAGTTAGGCCTTCCTACTTTTTCCACTGGGGGATACGGGATAAACTCATCTTT. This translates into CALGELVRPSYFFHWGIRDKLIF.

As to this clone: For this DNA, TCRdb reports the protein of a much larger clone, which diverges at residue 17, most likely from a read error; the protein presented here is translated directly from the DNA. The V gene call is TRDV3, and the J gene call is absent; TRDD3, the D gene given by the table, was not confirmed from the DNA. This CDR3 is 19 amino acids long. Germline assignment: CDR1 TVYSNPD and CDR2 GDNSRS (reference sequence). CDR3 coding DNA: TGTGCCTTTGCCGCCGGCCCTTACTGGGGGATGGTCGTCACCGATAAACCCATCTTT. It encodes CAFAAGPYWGMVVTDKPIF.

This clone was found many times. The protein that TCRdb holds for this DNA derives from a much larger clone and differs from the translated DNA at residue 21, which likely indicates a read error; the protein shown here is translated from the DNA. This CDR3 is CALGVNPPSDDQCGIRTDKLTF. Written as DNA, the CDR3 is TGTGCTCTTGGTGTAAACCCGCCTTCCGACGACCAATGTGGGATACGCACCGATAAACTCACCTTT. V and J are TRDV1 and TRDJ1; 8 bases are shared with TRDD3. Germline V gene lookup returns CDR1 TSWWSYY and CDR2 QGS. The CDR3 runs 22 residues.

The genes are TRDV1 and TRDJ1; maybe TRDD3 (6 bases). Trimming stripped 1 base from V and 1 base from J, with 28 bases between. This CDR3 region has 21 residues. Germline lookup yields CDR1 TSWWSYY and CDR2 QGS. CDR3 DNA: TGTGCTCTTGGGGAACCTAGCGGGCCCGACTTGGGGGTTAGCCGCACCGATAAACTCATCTTT. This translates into CALGEPSGPDLGVSRTDKLIF.

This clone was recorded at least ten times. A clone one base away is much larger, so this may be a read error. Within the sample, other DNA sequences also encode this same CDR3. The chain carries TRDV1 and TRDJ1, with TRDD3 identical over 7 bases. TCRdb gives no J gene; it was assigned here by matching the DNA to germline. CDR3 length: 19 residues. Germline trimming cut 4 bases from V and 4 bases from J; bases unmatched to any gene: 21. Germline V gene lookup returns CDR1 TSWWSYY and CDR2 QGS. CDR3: CALGGGASPGLGEYDKLIF. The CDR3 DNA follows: TGTGCTCTTGGGGGTGGGGCCTCTCCTGGGTTGGGGGAGTACGATAAACTCATCTTT.

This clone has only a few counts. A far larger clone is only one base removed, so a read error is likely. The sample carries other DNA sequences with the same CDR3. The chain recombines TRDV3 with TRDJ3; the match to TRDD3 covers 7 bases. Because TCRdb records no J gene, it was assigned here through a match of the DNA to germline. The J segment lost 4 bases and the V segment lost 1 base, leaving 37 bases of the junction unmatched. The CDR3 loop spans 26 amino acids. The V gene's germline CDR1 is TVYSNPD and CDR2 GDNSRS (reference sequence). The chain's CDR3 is CAFNDLTLFETTDVGDSSWDTRQMFF. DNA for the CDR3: TGTGCCTTTAATGATCTAACCCTCTTCGAGACTACTGATGTGGGGGACAGCTCTTGGGACACCCGACAGATGTTTTTC.

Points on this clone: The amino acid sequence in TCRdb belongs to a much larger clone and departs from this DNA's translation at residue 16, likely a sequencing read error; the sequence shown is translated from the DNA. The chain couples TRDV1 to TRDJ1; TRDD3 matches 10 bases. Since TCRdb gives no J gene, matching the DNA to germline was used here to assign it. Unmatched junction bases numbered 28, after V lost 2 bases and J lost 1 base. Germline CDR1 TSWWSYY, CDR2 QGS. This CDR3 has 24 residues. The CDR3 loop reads CALGELASDTGGCRIGRGTDKLIF. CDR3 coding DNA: TGTGCTCTTGGGGAATTAGCCTCCGATACTGGGGGATGCCGGATTGGGAGAGGCACCGATAAACTCATCTTT.

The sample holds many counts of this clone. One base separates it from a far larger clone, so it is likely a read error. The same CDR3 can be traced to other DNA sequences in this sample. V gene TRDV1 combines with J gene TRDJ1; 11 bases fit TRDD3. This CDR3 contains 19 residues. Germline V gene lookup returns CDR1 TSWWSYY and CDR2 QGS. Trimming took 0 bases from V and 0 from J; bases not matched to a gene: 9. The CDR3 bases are TGTGCTCTTGGGGAACTAGGCTGGGGGATACCTTCATACACCGATAAACTCATCTTT. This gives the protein CALGELGWGIPSYTDKLIF.

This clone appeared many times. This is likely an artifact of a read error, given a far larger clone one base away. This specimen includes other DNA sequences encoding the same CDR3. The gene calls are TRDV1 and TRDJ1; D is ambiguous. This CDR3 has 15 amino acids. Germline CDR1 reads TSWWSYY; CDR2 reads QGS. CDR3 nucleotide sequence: TGTGCTCTTGGGGAACTACTACAATCTCCGATGGGACTCATCTTC. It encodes CALGELLQSPMGLIF.

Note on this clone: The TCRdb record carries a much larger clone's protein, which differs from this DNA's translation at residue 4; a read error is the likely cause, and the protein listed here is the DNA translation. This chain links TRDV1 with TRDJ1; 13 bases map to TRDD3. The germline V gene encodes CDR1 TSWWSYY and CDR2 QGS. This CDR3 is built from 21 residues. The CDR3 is CALRDLDGTGGYAIYTDELIF. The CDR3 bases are TGTGCTCTTAGGGATCTGGACGGTACTGGGGGATACGCCATATACACCGATGAACTCATCTTT.